These T cell receptor beta chains were read from a single sample in a study of blood T cell repertoires in COVID-19. The data were produced by immunoSEQ multiplex PCR, yet TCRdb's version contains in-frame clones alone and is incomplete. The repertoire holds about 300,000 clones, roughly 83% seen once, with around 1.7% in the top ten. Sequenced material: peripheral blood. The receptors come from a woman between 45 and 65 years old with acute or convalescent COVID-19. Each CDR3 is given with its conserved first and last residue. D genes are given only for firm matches. A row's size may be missing; if present it is once, few, many or a size class.

j_call d_call v_call clone_size cdr3_aa cdr3_nt
TRBJ1-4 NA TRBV28 NA CASSLRQSGEKLFF TGTGCCAGCAGTTTGCGACAGTCGGGCGAAAAACTGTTTTTT
TRBJ1-4 NA TRBV7-7 NA CASSAGRTSEKLFF TGTGCCAGCAGCGCCGGGAGGACGAGTGAAAAACTGTTTTTT
TRBJ2-2 TRBD2 TRBV5-1 NA CASSLSLAGSNTGELFF TGCGCCAGCAGCTTGAGTCTAGCGGGATCGAACACCGGGGAGCTGTTTTTT
TRBJ2-3 NA TRBV27 NA CASSTFQGSSTDTQYF TGTGCCAGCAGCACTTTTCAGGGTTCTAGCACAGATACGCAGTATTTT
TRBJ2-2 TRBD1 TRBV5-1 NA CASSLGTGQTGELFF TGCGCCAGCAGCTTGGGGACAGGGCAAACCGGGGAGCTGTTTTTT
TRBJ2-7 TRBD2 TRBV6-5 NA CASRWTSRSYEQYF TGTGCCAGCAGGTGGACTAGCCGCTCCTACGAGCAGTACTTC
TRBJ1-1 NA TRBV5-1 NA CASSLQSNTEAFF TGCGCCAGCAGCTTGCAGTCGAACACTGAAGCTTTCTTT
TRBJ2-1 NA TRBV7-3 NA CASSQGGEQFF TGTGCCAGCAGTCAAGGGGGTGAGCAGTTCTTC
TRBJ1-2 TRBD1 TRBV2 NA CATHQGANYGYTF TGTGCCACCCATCAGGGGGCTAACTATGGCTACACCTTC
TRBJ1-1 TRBD1 TRBV7-9 few CASSNRDRGMNTEAFF TGTGCCAGCAGCAACCGGGACAGGGGCATGAACACTGAAGCTTTCTTT
TRBJ2-2 TRBD1 TRBV9 NA CASSYRDRNTGELFF TGTGCCAGCAGCTACCGGGACAGAAACACCGGGGAGCTGTTTTTT
TRBJ2-7 NA TRBV3-1/TRBV3-2 NA CASSPRSQGLSEQYF TGTGCCAGCAGTCCAAGAAGCCAGGGACTGAGCGAGCAGTACTTC
TRBJ2-3 TRBD2 TRBV10-3 NA CAISELLAESTDTQYF TGTGCCATCAGTGAGTTACTAGCGGAGAGCACAGATACGCAGTATTTT
TRBJ2-3 NA TRBV11-3 once CASSFGRGDTQYF TGTGCCAGCAGCTTTGGGAGAGGAGATACGCAGTATTTT
TRBJ1-1 NA TRBV11-2 NA CASSLPPLNTEAFF TGTGCCAGCAGCTTACCCCCCTTGAACACTGAAGCTTTCTTT
TRBJ2-1 TRBD2 TRBV29-1 NA CSVGASGYNEQFF TGCAGCGTTGGGGCTAGCGGCTACAATGAGCAGTTCTTC
TRBJ2-2 TRBD2 TRBV5-1 NA CASSTRLAGGLTGELFF TGCGCCAGCAGCACTCGACTAGCGGGAGGATTAACCGGGGAGCTGTTTTTT
TRBJ1-2 NA TRBV5-1 NA CASSEGVSGYGYTF TGCGCCAGCAGCGAGGGGGTGAGCGGCTATGGCTACACCTTC
TRBJ1-2 NA TRBV18 NA CASSPVPTTNYGYTF TGTGCCAGCTCACCAGTTCCGACAACGAACTATGGCTACACCTTC
TRBJ2-1 NA TRBV6-5 NA CASSYRGERALNEQFF TGTGCCAGCAGTTACCGTGGCGAGAGGGCACTAAATGAGCAGTTCTTC
TRBJ1-5 NA TRBV7-9 NA CASSLVTGQHNQPQHF TGTGCCAGCAGCTTAGTCACAGGGCAACACAATCAGCCCCAGCATTTT
TRBJ2-2 NA TRBV2 NA CASSERTPANTGELFF TGTGCCAGCAGTGAAAGGACACCCGCGAACACCGGGGAGCTGTTTTTT
TRBJ1-3 NA TRBV5-1 NA CASSLADTPGNTIYF TGCGCCAGCAGCTTGGCCGACACGCCGGGAAACACCATATATTTT
TRBJ1-6 NA TRBV7-9 NA CASSETPAYNSPLHF TGTGCCAGCAGCGAGACACCGGCTTATAATTCACCCCTCCACTTT
TRBJ2-4 NA TRBV5-4 NA CASSSILGAAGDIQYF TGTGCCAGCAGCTCGATCCTGGGGGCCGCCGGCGACATTCAGTACTTC
TRBJ2-7 TRBD2 TRBV14 NA CASSLRPGLAGEGDYEQYF TGTGCCAGCAGCCTTCGCCCGGGACTAGCGGGAGAAGGGGACTACGAGCAGTACTTC
TRBJ2-7 TRBD1 TRBV5-8 NA CASRSHGTGPYEQYF TGTGCCAGCAGGTCTCACGGGACAGGGCCCTACGAGCAGTACTTC
TRBJ2-7 NA TRBV10-3 NA CAISEGLLPYEQYF TGTGCCATCAGTGAGGGACTACTACCCTACGAGCAGTACTTC
TRBJ1-1 TRBD1 TRBV6-5 NA CASSSQTGVNTEAFF TGTGCCAGCAGTTCCCAGACAGGGGTGAACACTGAAGCTTTCTTT
TRBJ2-7 NA TRBV7-2 NA CASSLTLISGPYEQYF TGTGCCAGCAGCTTAACTCTCATTAGCGGACCCTACGAGCAGTACTTC
TRBJ1-3 NA TRBV12-3/TRBV12-4 NA CASSLSSGNTIYF TGTGCCAGCAGCCTCAGCTCTGGAAACACCATATATTTT
TRBJ2-5 TRBD2 TRBV6-5 NA CASSFTLADQETQYF TGTGCCAGCAGTTTTACCCTAGCGGACCAAGAGACCCAGTACTTC
TRBJ2-7 TRBD1 TRBV3-1/TRBV3-2 NA CASSPGTVYEQYF TGTGCCAGCAGCCCGGGGACAGTCTACGAGCAGTACTTC
TRBJ2-7 TRBD1 TRBV13 NA CASSLEDRAYEQYF TGTGCCAGCAGCTTAGAGGACAGGGCCTACGAGCAGTACTTC
TRBJ2-7 TRBD1 TRBV3-1/TRBV3-2 few CASSLRQGTYEQYF TGTGCCAGCAGCCTGCGACAGGGGACCTACGAGCAGTACTTC
TRBJ2-5 TRBD2 TRBV9 NA CASSVEGLAGWRETQYF TGTGCCAGCAGCGTAGAGGGACTAGCGGGATGGAGAGAGACCCAGTACTTC
TRBJ2-2 NA TRBV9 NA CASSVASSGNTGELFF TGTGCCAGCAGCGTAGCGAGTAGCGGGAACACCGGGGAGCTGTTTTTT
TRBJ2-4 NA TRBV19 NA CASSIPRGPKNIQYF TGTGCCAGTAGTATCCCCAGGGGACCCAAAAACATTCAGTACTTC
TRBJ1-5 TRBD1 TRBV19 NA CASTGTAYQPQHF TGTGCCAGTACAGGGACAGCGTATCAGCCCCAGCATTTT
TRBJ1-2 NA TRBV6-5 NA CASSYSGGDDGYTF TGTGCCAGCAGTTACTCAGGGGGGGATGATGGCTACACCTTC
TRBJ2-3 NA TRBV14 NA CASSRAQITDTQYF TGTGCCAGCAGCCGAGCACAGATCACAGATACGCAGTATTTT
TRBJ1-6 NA TRBV6-4 NA CASKTYGGDYNSPLHF TGTGCCAGCAAAACCTACGGGGGGGACTATAATTCACCCCTCCACTTT
TRBJ2-7 NA TRBV6-2/TRBV6-3 NA CASSSSQVVYEQYF TGTGCCAGCAGTTCCTCACAGGTTGTCTACGAGCAGTACTTC
TRBJ2-1 TRBD2 TRBV4-3 NA CASSHGTSGDLYNEQFF TGCGCCAGCAGCCATGGGACTAGCGGCGACCTATACAATGAGCAGTTCTTC
TRBJ2-3 TRBD2 TRBV27 NA CASSRSLRGEGKAHTQYF TGTGCCAGCAGTCGGAGCCTACGTGGGGAGGGCAAAGCACATACGCAGTATTTT
TRBJ1-1 NA TRBV10-3 few CAISGTNTEAFF TGTGCCATCAGTGGGACAAACACTGAAGCTTTCTTT
TRBJ2-2 TRBD2 TRBV27 NA CASRLLGLAGVGRNTGELFF TGTGCCAGCAGGCTGCTGGGACTAGCGGGAGTGGGTAGGAACACCGGGGAGCTGTTTTTT
TRBJ1-5 NA TRBV5-6 NA CASSWSSGGPQHF TGTGCCAGCAGCTGGAGTTCGGGGGGGCCCCAGCATTTT